Following are 25 T cell receptor beta chains from one sample sequenced in a study of shared clonotypes between healthy human individuals. The protocol was immunoSEQ multiplex PCR, while the TCRdb copy is restricted to in-frame clones and leaves out a portion. Of over a million clones listed, 65% to 80% are singletons. The sequencing input was memory CD4+ T cells sorted from blood. Subset defined: CD45RA-negative fraction. The receptors come from a man between 18 and 29 years old in good health.

The genes are TRBV21-1 and TRBJ2-5. TRBV21-1 is described as a pseudogene. The CDR3 runs 17 residues. CDR3 region: CASSKDRFGQVRETQYF. CDR3 DNA sequence: TGTGCCAGCAGCAAAGACCGGTTCGGGCAGGTTAGGGAGACCCAGTACTTC.

The V and J genes are TRBV6-6 and TRBJ2-7; the match to TRBD2 covers 8 bases. Losses at the gene ends were 0 bases for V and 4 bases for J; bases not matched to a gene: 5. Germline loops: CDR1 MNHNY, CDR2 SVGAGI (reference sequence). This CDR3 spans 15 amino acids. CDR3 sequence (DNA): TGTGCCAGCAGTTACTCTGTAGCGGGGCCATACGAGCAGTACTTC. Translated: CASSYSVAGPYEQYF.

This clone came up once. J is TRBJ1-1 and V is TRBV7-8; D may be TRBD1 (5 bases). Germline CDR1 SGHVS, CDR2 FQNEAQ. With 3 bases removed from V and 3 bases from J, the gap between germline ends came to 8 bases. The CDR3 covers 13 residues. CDR3 DNA: TGTGCCAGCAGCTTTCGGGGGTACACTGAAGCTTTCTTT. Translating gives CASSFRGYTEAFF.

V and J are TRBV27 and TRBJ2-1, with D tentatively TRBD1 (5 bases). Trimming removed 6 bases from V and 0 bases from J, with 15 bases in between. Per the germline V gene, CDR1 is MNHEY and CDR2 is SMNVEV (reference sequence). The CDR3 sequence is 16 residues long. CDR3 amino acids: CASSRTGVPSYNEQFF. The DNA of the CDR3 is TGTGCCAGCAGCCGCACAGGTGTACCCTCCTACAATGAGCAGTTCTTC.

This clone showed up just a few times. The chain combines TRBV9 with TRBJ1-1; D is unresolved. Germline CDR1 SGDLS, CDR2 YYNGEE. The length of the CDR3 is 15 residues. The V end lost 3 bases, the J end lost 6 bases, and 18 bases lay between the germline ends. CDR3 protein: CASSEAPGIGAEAFF. The CDR3, as DNA: TGTGCCAGCAGCGAGGCCCCTGGTATCGGGGCTGAAGCTTTCTTT.

For this clone: The identical CDR3 is also encoded by other nucleotide sequences in the sample. The gene calls are TRBV15 and TRBJ1-2, with TRBD1 as a possible D gene (6 bases). The germline V gene encodes CDR1 LNHNV and CDR2 YYDKDF (reference sequence). V dropped 3 bases and J dropped 0 bases, with 8 bases sitting between them. The CDR3 sequence is 14 residues long. CDR3 bases: TGTGCCACCAGCAGGGACAGAGCTAACTATGGCTACACCTTC. Protein sequence: CATSRDRANYGYTF.

This chain uses TRBV6-1 with TRBJ1-6; D ambiguous. V shed 7 bases and J shed 1 base, with 11 bases lying between them. CDR3 length: 15 amino acids. Germline V gives CDR1 MNHNS, CDR2 SASEGT. In DNA form, the CDR3 reads TGTGCCAGCAATCGGGGTGAATCCTATAATTCACCCCTCCACTTT. Protein sequence: CASNRGESYNSPLHF.

This chain links TRBV5-6 with TRBJ1-3; 7 bases are shared with TRBD1. CDR1 SGHDT and CDR2 YYEEEE come from the germline V gene. V trimming: 3 bases; J trimming: 3 bases; junction bases outside the gene matches: 9. The CDR3 spans 16 residues. The CDR3 protein is CASSSKTGTFGNTIYF. CDR3 bases: TGTGCCAGCAGCTCCAAGACAGGGACGTTTGGAAACACCATATATTTT.

The V call is TRBV19, the J call TRBJ2-1; TRBD2 is a possible D gene (5 bases). CDR3 length: 13 residues. Trimming left V 3 bases short and J 9 bases short, with 12 bases between. In germline, CDR1 is LNHDA, CDR2 SQIVND (reference sequence). This chain's CDR3 is CASSIISEGEQFF. The CDR3 nucleotides are TGTGCCAGTAGTATCATAAGCGAGGGTGAGCAGTTCTTC.

The V gene is TRBV10-1, the J gene TRBJ1-4; D remains ambiguous. V was clipped by 5 bases and J by 5 bases, with 6 bases between them. CDR1 is WNHNN and CDR2 is SYGVQD in the germline V gene (reference sequence). The CDR3 covers 12 residues. CDR3 bases: TGCGCCAGCAGTTTGAAAAATGAAAAACTGTTTTTT. It yields the protein CASSLKNEKLFF.

This clone turned up a few times. Within the sample, other DNA sequences also encode this same CDR3. The chain is built from TRBV2 and TRBJ2-6, with D unclear. The germline V gene encodes CDR1 SNHLY and CDR2 FYNNEI. The CDR3 totals 13 residues. V gave up 3 bases and J gave up 3 bases, with 3 bases separating them. Here the CDR3 reads CASSESGANVLTF. The CDR3 DNA reads TGTGCCAGCAGTGAGAGTGGGGCCAACGTCCTGACTTTC.

To note about this clone: This specimen includes other DNA sequences encoding the same CDR3. The chain couples TRBV2 to TRBJ2-5; D unclear. CDR1 and CDR2 (germline): SNHLY, FYNNEI. This CDR3 region has 10 residues. The germline V and J ends were trimmed by 8 bases and 4 bases, with 5 bases remaining between them. The CDR3 bases are TGTGCCAGCGGTTTAGAGACCCAGTACTTC. This sequence encodes CASGLETQYF.

The chain employs TRBV5-1 and TRBJ2-7; D not resolved. The CDR3 extends over 15 amino acids. V lost 4 bases, J lost 2 bases, and 16 bases lay in between. From germline, CDR1 is SGHRS and CDR2 YFSETQ. CDR3 nucleotide sequence: TGCGCCAGCAGCCCCGGGCCGCAGATTGCCTACGAGCAGTACTTC. Amino acids: CASSPGPQIAYEQYF.

The chain uses TRBV19 and TRBJ1-3, with D perhaps TRBD1 (5 bases). This CDR3 region has 14 residues. Between the trimmed V and J ends, which lost 5 bases and 0 bases, there was a span of 8 bases. Germline CDR1 and CDR2: LNHDA and SQIVND (reference sequence). CDR3 coding DNA: TGTGCCAGTAGTGTCGACAGCTCTGGAAACACCATATATTTT. This sequence encodes CASSVDSSGNTIYF.

The genes are TRBV11-3 and TRBJ2-3; 9 nucleotides align to TRBD2. The CDR3 sequence is 18 residues long. The junction had 12 bases not matched to a gene; V was cut back by 5 bases and J by 0 bases. The germline V gene encodes CDR1 SGHNT and CDR2 YENEEA. CDR3 region: CASSPRSSGGASTDTQYF. The CDR3 coding sequence is TGTGCCAGCAGCCCCCGTAGTAGCGGGGGCGCTAGCACAGATACGCAGTATTTT. Full variable domain (remainder filled in from reference TRBV11-3 and TRBJ2-3): EAGVVQSPRYKIIEKKQPVAFWCNPISGHNTLYWYLQNLGQGPELLIRYENEEAVDDSQLPKDRFSAERLKGVDSTLKIQPAELGDSAVYLCASSPRSSGGASTDTQYFGPGTRLTVL.

The chain employs TRBV5-6 and TRBJ1-3; TRBD1 is a possible D gene (5 bases). Looked up from germline, CDR1 is SGHDT and CDR2 is YYEEEE. V was shortened by 3 bases and J by 4 bases, with 14 bases between the two germline ends. This CDR3 is built from 15 residues. The CDR3 spells CASSYGGSVGNTIYF. The CDR3 nucleotides are TGTGCCAGCAGCTACGGGGGGAGCGTCGGAAACACCATATATTTT.

The chain joins TRBV4-3 to TRBJ1-1; 9 bases map to TRBD1. This CDR3 comprises 13 residues. CDR1 is LGHNA, CDR2 YSLEER, per germline. The V gene end was trimmed by 5 bases and the J gene end by 6 bases; junction bases not matched to a gene: 4. The CDR3 DNA is TGCGCCAGCAGCATGACAGGGGGACCTGAAGCTTTCTTT. As protein: CASSMTGGPEAFF.

The CDR3 region has the DNA TGCGCCAGCAGCCCGCGACAGGGACGACCCACTGAAGCTTTCTTT. Protein product: CASSPRQGRPTEAFF. The genes are TRBV5-1 and TRBJ1-1; 7 nucleotides align to TRBD1. The CDR3 covers 15 residues. Germline values: CDR1 SGHRS, CDR2 YFSETQ. The V gene end was trimmed by 4 bases and the J gene end by 4 bases; junction bases not matched to a gene: 10.

The CDR3: CAWSLTGIQETQYF. CDR3 nucleotides: TGTGCCTGGAGCTTAACCGGGATACAAGAGACCCAGTACTTC. The V gene is TRBV30, the J gene TRBJ2-5, with TRBD2 as a possible D gene (5 bases). The CDR3 extends over 14 amino acids. V lost 3 bases to trimming and J lost 2 bases, with 13 bases between them. CDR1 is GTSNPN, CDR2 SVGIG, per germline (reference sequence).

This chain links TRBV28 with TRBJ1-2; possible D gene TRBD1, 5 bases. The CDR3 runs to 13 residues. CDR1 and CDR2 (germline): MDHEN, SYDVKM. V lost 8 bases to trimming and J lost 6 bases, with 16 bases between them. The CDR3 nucleotides read TGTGCCAGCGCAGCGGGGCGCCGAAATGGCTACACCTTC. Its translation is CASAAGRRNGYTF.

The chain links TRBV5-4 to TRBJ2-3, with D uncertain. Trimming pared 4 bases from V and 5 bases from J, leaving 11 bases between. Germline lookup yields CDR1 SGHNT and CDR2 YYREEE (reference sequence). The CDR3 covers 13 residues. The CDR3 bases are TGTGCCAGCAGCCCCCTCTGGGGAGATACGCAGTATTTT. Translated: CASSPLWGDTQYF.

This chain's CDR3 is CAWSAAENSPLHF. The CDR3 DNA reads as TGTGCCTGGAGTGCCGCAGAGAATTCACCCCTCCACTTT. The gene calls are TRBV30 and TRBJ1-6; D is unresolved. The CDR3 has 13 residues. Germline CDR1 is GTSNPN and CDR2 is SVGIG (reference sequence). V was clipped by 1 base and J by 7 bases, with 8 bases between them.

V and J are TRBV21-1 and TRBJ2-7; the table's D call, TRBD2, was not checked against the DNA. TRBV21-1 is reported as a pseudogene. This CDR3 spans 16 amino acids. The CDR3 protein is CASSSLLAGASYEQYF. The CDR3 DNA is TGTGCCAGCAGCAGCCTACTAGCGGGAGCTTCCTACGAGCAGTACTTC.

The V call is TRBV9, the J call TRBJ1-4; no clear D gene. Germline-derived CDR1 and CDR2 are SGDLS and YYNGEE. This CDR3 is 14 amino acids long. V shed 3 bases and J shed 5 bases, with 11 bases lying between them. Here the CDR3 reads CASSGAESNEKLFF. CDR3 nucleotide sequence: TGTGCCAGCAGCGGGGCGGAAAGCAATGAAAAACTGTTTTTT.

This rearrangement joins TRBV6-5 to TRBJ1-3, with D tentatively TRBD1 (6 bases). The CDR3 runs 16 residues. Germline V gene lookup returns CDR1 MNHEY and CDR2 SVGAGI. With 4 bases removed from V and 0 bases from J, the gap between germline ends came to 13 bases. The CDR3 sequence: CASSSGGGSSGNTIYF. For the CDR3, the DNA is TGTGCCAGCAGTTCCGGGGGGGGCAGCTCTGGAAACACCATATATTTT.